The 9 T cell receptor beta chains below were found in one sample sequenced in a study of T cells in Graves' hyperthyroidism and ophthalmopathy. RNA transcripts served as the template for amplifying TCR beta CDR3 regions. Primed by the HTBI set, a first-round RT-PCR was run on the TCR CDR3. MiXCR, applied by TCRdb to the multiplex PCR reads, yields one record per CDR3 protein. The data show about 540,000 distinct CDR3 sequences, approximately 44% seen once. Sequenced material: peripheral blood or thyroid tissue (not recorded which). These receptors came from a woman aged 18-29 years with Graves' hyperthyroidism.

This chain links TRBV10-3 with TRBJ2-6; D is ambiguous. The length of the CDR3 is 16 residues. Trimming took off 10 bases at V and 0 bases at J, with 16 bases between the two ends. Germline V gives CDR1 ENHRY, CDR2 SYGVKD. The CDR3 coding sequence is TGTGCCAGCAGGCCCTCGTGGAGCTCTGGGGCCAACGTCCTGACTTTC. Amino acid sequence: CASRPSWSSGANVLTF.

The chain has TRBV7-6 and TRBJ2-7; D is undetermined. Germline CDR1 and CDR2: SGHVS and FNYEAQ. V gave up 5 bases and J gave up 2 bases, with 16 bases separating them. This CDR3 spans 15 amino acids. CDR3 in DNA: TGTGCCAGCAGCAGCTTGGCGGCAATCGCCTACGAGCAGTACTTC. This gives the protein CASSSLAAIAYEQYF.

This clonotype was observed a handful of times. This sequence joins TRBV20-1 and TRBJ2-7; D is unresolved. V lost 0 bases to trimming and J lost 12 bases, with 12 bases between them. The V gene's germline CDR1 is DFQATT and CDR2 SNEGSKA (reference sequence). This CDR3 region has 11 residues. CDR3 amino acids: CSARDPWLWYF. Here the CDR3 DNA reads TGCAGTGCTAGAGACCCCTGGCTTTGGTACTTC.

At least ten counts were recorded for this clonotype. Written as DNA, the CDR3 is TGTGCCAGTAGTATAAGTACGGGTGATCAGCCCCAGCATTTT. It codes for CASSISTGDQPQHF. The rearrangement links TRBV19 to TRBJ1-5; no firm D call. The germline gives CDR1 LNHDA, CDR2 SQIVND (reference sequence). V lost 2 bases and J 5 bases, leaving 10 bases between the germline ends. The CDR3 runs 14 residues. Variable domain in full (rest from reference TRBV19 and TRBJ1-5): DGGITQSPKYLFRKEGQNVTLSCEQNLNHDAMYWYRQDPGQGLRLIYYSQIVNDFQKGDIAEGYSVSREKKESFPLTVTSAQKNPTAFYLCASSISTGDQPQHFGDGTRLSIL.

The chain uses TRBV6-5 and TRBJ1-6, with D maybe TRBD1 (6 bases). The CDR3 covers 15 residues. V lost 2 bases to trimming and J lost 8 bases, with 13 bases between them. Germline loops: CDR1 MNHEY, CDR2 SVGAGI. CDR3 coding DNA: TGTGCCAGCAGTTACGTACAGGGAACGGATTCACCCCTCCACTTT. It specifies CASSYVQGTDSPLHF.

This clonotype appeared a few times. One end of the junction is discordant with germline, which a read error may explain. The chain joins TRBV2 to TRBJ2-7, with D perhaps matching TRBD2 (6 bases). Looked up from germline, CDR1 is SNHLY and CDR2 is FYNNEI. The CDR3 runs to 16 residues. The CDR3 protein is CATSASAGGESYEQYF. DNA for the CDR3: TGTGCCACCAGTGCCTCAGCGGGCGGGGAATCCTACGAGCAGTACTTC.

This chain connects TRBV12-1 to TRBJ1-1; the table gives TRBD1 as D, unverified against the DNA. TRBV12-1 is an annotated pseudogene. CDR3 length equals 15 residues. CDR3 sequence reads: CASSFTLTGGTEAFF. The CDR3 coding sequence is TGTGCCAGCAGCTTTACGCTGACAGGGGGCACTGAAGCTTTCTTT.

Turning to this clonotype: This may be a read error, as it is one base from a much larger clone. The chain joins TRBV14 to TRBJ1-5; D unclear. The ends were cut back, 6 bases at V and 5 bases at J, with 14 bases in the middle. From germline, CDR1 is SGHDN and CDR2 FVKESK. This CDR3 is built from 14 residues. The CDR3 sequence: CASSDSGLYQPQHF. The CDR3 DNA reads TGTGCCAGCAGTGATTCCGGGCTCTATCAGCCCCAGCATTTT.

Points on this clonotype: The germline gene is not matched at one end of the junction; a read error may be the cause. The rearrangement joins TRBV13 to TRBJ1-4, with D possibly TRBD1 on 5 matching bases. The CDR3 covers 14 residues. In germline, CDR1 is PRHDT, CDR2 FYEKMQ (reference sequence). The CDR3 sequence: CATSLTRGREKLFF. The CDR3 bases are TGTGCCACCAGCCTAACGAGGGGACGCGAAAAACTGTTTTTT.